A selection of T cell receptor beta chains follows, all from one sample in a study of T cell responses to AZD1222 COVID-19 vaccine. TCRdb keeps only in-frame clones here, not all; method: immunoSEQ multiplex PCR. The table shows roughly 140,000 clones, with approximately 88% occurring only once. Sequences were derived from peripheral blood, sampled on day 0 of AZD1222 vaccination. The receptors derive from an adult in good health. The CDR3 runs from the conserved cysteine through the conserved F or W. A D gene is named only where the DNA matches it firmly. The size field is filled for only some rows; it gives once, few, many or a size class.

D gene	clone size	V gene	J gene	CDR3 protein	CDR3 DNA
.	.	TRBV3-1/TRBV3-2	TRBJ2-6	CASSRFSGANVLTF	TGTGCCAGCAGCCGTTTCTCTGGGGCCAACGTCCTGACTTTC
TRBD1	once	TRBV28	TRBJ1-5	CASSLPLGQVNQHF	TGTGCCAGCAGTTTACCCCTCGGACAGGTCAACCAGCATTTT
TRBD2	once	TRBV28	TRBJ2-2	CASSLSLGPRLAGQNTGELFF	TGTGCCAGCAGTTTATCTCTCGGCCCTCGACTAGCGGGTCAAAACACCGGGGAGCTGTTTTTT
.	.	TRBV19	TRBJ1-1	CASSIKGRHTEAFF	TGTGCCAGTAGTATAAAGGGGAGGCACACTGAAGCTTTCTTT
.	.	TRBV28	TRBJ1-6	CASGKQGSSYNSPLHF	TGTGCCAGTGGAAAACAGGGAAGCTCCTATAATTCACCCCTCCACTTT
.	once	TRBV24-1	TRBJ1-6	CATSDPRHPRNSPLHF	TGTGCCACCAGTGATCCGAGACACCCCCGGAATTCACCCCTCCACTTT
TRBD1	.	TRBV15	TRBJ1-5	CATSRPGTGRNQPQHF	TGTGCCACCAGCAGACCTGGGACAGGGCGGAATCAGCCCCAGCATTTT
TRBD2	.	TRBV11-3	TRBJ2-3	CASSPGTSGIDSDTQYF	TGTGCCAGCAGCCCAGGGACTAGCGGGATAGATTCAGATACGCAGTATTTT
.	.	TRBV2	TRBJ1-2	CAIVGGYGYTF	TGTGCCATAGTGGGGGGCTATGGCTACACCTTC
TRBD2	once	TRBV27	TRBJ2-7	CASSLSSGRGIYEQYF	TGTGCCAGCAGTTTATCCAGCGGGAGGGGTATTTACGAGCAGTACTTC
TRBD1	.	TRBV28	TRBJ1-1	CASSLYQGAMNTEAFF	TGTGCCAGCAGTTTATACCAGGGGGCTATGAACACTGAAGCTTTCTTT
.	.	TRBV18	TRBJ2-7	CASTDGAGEQYF	TGTGCCAGCACCGACGGCGCGGGCGAGCAGTACTTC
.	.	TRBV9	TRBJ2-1	CASSAPLAGNEQFF	TGTGCCAGCAGCGCCCCGCTAGCCGGCAATGAGCAGTTCTTC
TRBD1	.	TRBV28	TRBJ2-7	CASGPTGTVDEQYF	TGTGCCAGCGGCCCGACAGGGACGGTCGACGAGCAGTACTTC
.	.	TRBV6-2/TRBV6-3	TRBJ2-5	CASSYVGGRETQYF	TGTGCCAGCAGTTACGTTGGGGGCAGGGAGACCCAGTACTTC
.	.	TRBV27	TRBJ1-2	CASSFGTGYGYTF	TGTGCCAGCAGTTTTGGGACGGGCTATGGCTACACCTTC
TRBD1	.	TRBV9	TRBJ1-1	CASSEGQSGQGAAFF	TGTGCCAGCAGCGAAGGTCAATCCGGACAGGGGGCTGCTTTCTTT
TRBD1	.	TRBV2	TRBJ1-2	CASSVTGGANYGYTF	TGTGCCAGCAGTGTTACAGGGGGCGCGAACTATGGCTACACCTTC
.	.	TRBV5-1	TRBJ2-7	CASSEGPTGRRIHEQYF	TGCGCCAGCAGTGAGGGCCCAACCGGGAGAAGAATCCACGAGCAGTACTTC
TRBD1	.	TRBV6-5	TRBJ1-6	CASSQEGAGSPLHF	TGTGCCAGCAGCCAAGAGGGGGCTGGATCACCCCTCCACTTT